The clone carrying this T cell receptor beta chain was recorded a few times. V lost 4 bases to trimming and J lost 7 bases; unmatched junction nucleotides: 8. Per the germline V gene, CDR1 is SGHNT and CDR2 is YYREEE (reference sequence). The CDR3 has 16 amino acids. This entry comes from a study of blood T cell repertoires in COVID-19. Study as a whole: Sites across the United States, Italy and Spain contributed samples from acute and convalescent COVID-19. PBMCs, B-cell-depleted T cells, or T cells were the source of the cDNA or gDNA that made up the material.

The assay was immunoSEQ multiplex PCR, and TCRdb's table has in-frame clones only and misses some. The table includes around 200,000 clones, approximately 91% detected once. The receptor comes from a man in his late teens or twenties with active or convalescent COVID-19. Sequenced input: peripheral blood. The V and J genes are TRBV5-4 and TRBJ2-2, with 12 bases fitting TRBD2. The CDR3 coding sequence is TGTGCCAGCAGCGCGCGACTAGCGGGAGAGTTCGGGGAGCTGTTTTTT. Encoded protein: CASSARLAGEFGELFF.